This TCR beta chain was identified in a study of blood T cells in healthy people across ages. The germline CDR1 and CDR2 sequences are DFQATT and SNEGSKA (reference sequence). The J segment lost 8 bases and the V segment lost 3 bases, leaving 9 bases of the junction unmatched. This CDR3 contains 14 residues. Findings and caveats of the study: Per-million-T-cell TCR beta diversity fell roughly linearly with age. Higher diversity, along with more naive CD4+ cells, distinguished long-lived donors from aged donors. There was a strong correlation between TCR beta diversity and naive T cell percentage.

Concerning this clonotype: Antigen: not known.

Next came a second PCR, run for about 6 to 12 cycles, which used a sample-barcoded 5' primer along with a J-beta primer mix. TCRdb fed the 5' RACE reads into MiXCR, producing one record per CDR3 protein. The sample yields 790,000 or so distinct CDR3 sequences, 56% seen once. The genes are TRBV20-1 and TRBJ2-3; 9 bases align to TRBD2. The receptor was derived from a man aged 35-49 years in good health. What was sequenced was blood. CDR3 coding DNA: TGCAGTGCTAGGATGCGGGAGGGCCATCCTACGCAGTATTTT. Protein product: CSARMREGHPTQYF.